This T cell receptor (beta chain) was captured in a study of T-cell memory formation after mild COVID-19. For the study at large: In these data, TCR clusters were largely donor specific.

Barcoded TCR alpha and TCR beta cDNA libraries with UMIs came from 5'RACE using constant-segment primers. TCRdb re-analysed the 5' RACE reads in MiXCR, keeping a single row per CDR3 protein. The sample consists of over 10,000 distinct CDR3 sequences, about 15% of them appearing once. This clonotype was picked up many times. CDR1 and CDR2 from the germline V gene are SGHTA and FQGNSA. Losses at the gene ends were 6 bases for V and 3 bases for J; bases not matched to a gene: 27. The length of the CDR3 is 23 residues. This TCR derives from a man aged 18 to 29 who had mild COVID-19 (a few samples of this study predate the infection). Cell type and time point are not known. Sequencing was performed on PBMCs or a T cell subset sorted from them (not recorded which). This chain connects TRBV7-2 to TRBJ2-1; 12 nucleotides align to TRBD1. The DNA of the CDR3 is TGTGCCAGCAGGTACACCGGGACAGGGGGCCCGACACGGGTTTTGATAGACTACAATGAGCAGTTCTTC. Translated: CASRYTGTGGPTRVLIDYNEQFF.